This entry lists 8 T cell receptor beta chains sequenced from one sample in a study of blood T cell repertoires in COVID-19. Clones were sequenced by immunoSEQ multiplex PCR, and TCRdb holds only the in-frame ones, with some missing. The data show more than 80,000 clones, about three quarters seen once. The sequencing input was peripheral blood. Source of these receptors: a woman over 75 with active or convalescent COVID-19.

The rearrangement joins TRBV14 to TRBJ1-1; no clear D gene. Trimming left V 4 bases short and J 0 bases short, with 12 bases between. This CDR3 is 15 amino acids long. From germline, CDR1 is SGHDN and CDR2 FVKESK. The CDR3 coding sequence is TGTGCCAGCAGCCCTCTGCGGGGATTGAACACTGAAGCTTTCTTT. It encodes CASSPLRGLNTEAFF.

This clone has only a few counts. The rearrangement links TRBV6-2 or TRBV6-3 to TRBJ2-1; D is unresolved. CDR1 MNHEY and CDR2 SVGEGT come from the germline V gene. V lost 6 bases and J 3 bases, leaving 9 bases between the germline ends. The CDR3 runs 13 residues. The CDR3 DNA is TGTGCCAGCAGCAAGCCGGGCTACAATGAGCAGTTCTTC. Amino acid sequence: CASSKPGYNEQFF.

Remarks on this clone: In the same sample, other DNA sequences code for this CDR3. The J gene is TRBJ2-3, the V gene TRBV5-1; TRBD1 is a possible D gene (5 bases). The ends were cut back, 5 bases at V and 1 base at J, with 8 bases in the middle. Germline V CDR1 and CDR2: SGHRS, YFSETQ. This CDR3 has 13 amino acids. The CDR3 region has the DNA TGCGCCAGCAGTCCGACAGGCACAGATACGCAGTATTTT. Translated, it gives CASSPTGTDTQYF.

This clone occurred once. This sequence joins TRBV7-8 and TRBJ1-6; D gene ambiguous. The germline V gene encodes CDR1 SGHVS and CDR2 FQNEAQ. The CDR3 consists of 13 residues. The V end was cut by 1 base, the J end by 6 bases, with 4 bases between. CDR3 bases: TGTGCCAGCAGCTTAGGAGTTAATTCACCCCTCCACTTT. Translation: CASSLGVNSPLHF.

The V and J genes are TRBV5-1 and TRBJ1-1; TRBD1 matches at 7 bases. The CDR3 contains 17 residues. From germline, CDR1 is SGHRS and CDR2 YFSETQ. J was trimmed by 8 bases and V by 4 bases; bases with no gene match: 20. This CDR3 reads CASSALTGTDEIGEAFF. DNA for the CDR3: TGCGCCAGCAGCGCATTAACCGGGACAGATGAAATTGGGGAAGCTTTCTTT.

This clone showed up just a few times. The sample has other DNA sequences that encode this CDR3 too. Here the CDR3 DNA reads TGTGCCAGCAGCTTGGGTAGCGGGGCGAGAGAGACCCAGTACTTC. As protein: CASSLGSGARETQYF. The chain links TRBV5-4 to TRBJ2-5, with 8 bases fitting TRBD2. Germline V gene data show CDR1 as SGHNT and CDR2 as YYREEE (reference sequence). CDR3 length: 15 residues. V was pared by 0 bases and J by 4 bases, with 5 bases of the junction left unmatched.

The J gene is TRBJ1-1, the V gene TRBV6-5; 8 bases line up with TRBD1. The CDR3 covers 14 residues. CDR1 MNHEY and CDR2 SVGAGI come from the germline V gene. With V trimmed by 6 bases and J by 4 bases, 7 bases remained unmatched. CDR3 loop: CASSPTGGATEAFF. The CDR3 DNA sequence: TGTGCCAGCAGCCCCACAGGGGGAGCCACTGAAGCTTTCTTT.

This sequence joins TRBV7-9 and TRBJ1-1; 7 nucleotides align to TRBD1. The CDR3 is 15 amino acids. CDR1 SEHNR and CDR2 FQNEAQ come from the germline V gene (reference sequence). V trimming: 5 bases; J trimming: 1 base; junction bases outside the gene matches: 7. The CDR3 DNA sequence: TGTGCCAGCAGCCCTCCGACAGGGTCGAACACTGAAGCTTTCTTT. Translating gives CASSPPTGSNTEAFF.